The next 28 T cell receptor beta chains were all read from a single sample in a study of human T cells and chemical hapten exposure. Time point in this sample: patch test 1, 2 weeks after DPC sensitization. As to treatment: therapeutic diphenylcyclopropenone sensitization with weekly scalp DPC. One entry per CDR3 protein results from TCRdb running MiXCR on the RACE reads. The sample holds 100,000 or so distinct CDR3 sequences, under 12% seen once. The material sequenced was whole blood, taken in connection with sensitization to the hapten diphenylcyclopropenone (DPC). The receptors were sampled from a man aged 40-49 years with alopecia areata. Some clones in this sample may be carry-over from other donors' samples.

This chain connects TRBV27 to TRBJ2-5, with TRBD2 identical over 7 bases. CDR1 is MNHEY and CDR2 is SMNVEV in the germline V gene (reference sequence). Trimming took 5 bases from V and 2 from J; bases not matched to a gene: 2. The CDR3 runs to 13 residues. The CDR3 nucleotides read TGTGCCAGCAGTCCGGGACTACAAGAGACCCAGTACTTC. Its protein is CASSPGLQETQYF.

This clonotype has more than one count but fewer than ten. The rearrangement links TRBV12-3 or TRBV12-4 to TRBJ2-4, with 10 bases fitting TRBD1. V was pared by 6 bases and J by 0 bases, with 17 bases of the junction left unmatched. The CDR3 is 20 amino acids. CDR3 sequence (DNA): TGTGCCAGCAGGCGGGGGACAGGGGATCTAGTAGACCTAGCCAAAAACATTCAGTACTTC. Protein: CASRRGTGDLVDLAKNIQYF.

This clonotype was observed a handful of times. V gene TRBV20-1 combines with J gene TRBJ2-7; D is undetermined. The CDR3 runs to 14 residues. Trimming stripped 6 bases from V and 0 bases from J, with 15 bases between. The germline V gene encodes CDR1 DFQATT and CDR2 SNEGSKA (reference sequence). CDR3 protein: CSAKMLESSYEQYF. The DNA of the CDR3 is TGCAGTGCCAAAATGTTAGAGAGCTCCTACGAGCAGTACTTC.

This chain links TRBV11-2 with TRBJ1-2, with D perhaps TRBD1 (5 bases). CDR1 and CDR2 from the germline V gene are SGHAT and FQNNGV. The V and J ends lost 7 bases and 4 bases respectively, with 13 bases between them. The CDR3 runs 13 residues. CDR3: CASKGWGTYGYTF. The CDR3 region has the DNA TGTGCCAGCAAGGGTTGGGGGACCTATGGCTACACCTTC.

The gene calls are TRBV19 and TRBJ1-1, with 8 bases identical to TRBD1. CDR3 length: 13 amino acids. After removal of 6 bases from V and 11 bases from J, the junction contained 11 bases not matched to a gene. Germline loops: CDR1 LNHDA, CDR2 SQIVND (reference sequence). CDR3 sequence reads: CASSGDRTVAAFF. DNA of the CDR3: TGTGCCAGTAGCGGGGACAGGACGGTCGCTGCTTTCTTT.

This clonotype was counted many times. This chain connects TRBV4-3 to TRBJ1-3; D remains unclear. Germline CDR1 is LGHNA and CDR2 is YSLEER. The CDR3 runs 16 residues. V lost 0 bases and J 0 bases, leaving 9 bases between the germline ends. CDR3 sequence (DNA): TGCGCCAGCAGCCAAGAGCAGACCTACTCTGGAAACACCATATATTTT. Translating gives CASSQEQTYSGNTIYF.

This clonotype was observed a handful of times. V and J are TRBV7-2 and TRBJ2-1; the match to TRBD2 covers 12 bases. The V segment lost 7 bases and the J segment 0 bases; nucleotides outside the gene matches: 4. The CDR3 is 16 residues long. Germline CDR1 reads SGHTA; CDR2 reads FQGNSA. The CDR3 reads CASKLAGGSSYNEQFF. The CDR3 DNA is TGTGCCAGCAAGCTAGCGGGGGGGAGCTCCTACAATGAGCAGTTCTTC.

The chain is built from TRBV27 and TRBJ1-5; D possibly corresponds to TRBD1 (5 bases). The V end lost 3 bases, the J end lost 2 bases, and 11 bases lay between the germline ends. The germline CDR1 and CDR2 sequences are MNHEY and SMNVEV (reference sequence). The CDR3 is made up of 15 amino acids. The CDR3 sequence: CASSLGVRGNQPQHF. CDR3 nucleotide sequence: TGTGCCAGCAGTTTGGGGGTGAGGGGCAATCAGCCCCAGCATTTT.

In DNA, the CDR3 is TGTGCCAGCAGCGTTAGACTAGCGGGAAAGGCAGATACGCAGTATTTT. It is translated as CASSVRLAGKADTQYF. The chain uses TRBV7-2 and TRBJ2-3; 11 positions match TRBD2. The CDR3 contains 16 residues. Germline CDR1 is SGHTA and CDR2 is FQGNSA. V lost 5 bases to trimming and J lost 4 bases; unmatched junction nucleotides: 8.

The V gene is TRBV19, the J gene TRBJ1-1, with D unresolved. V lost 7 bases, J lost 2 bases, and 8 bases lay in between. Germline V gene sequence: CDR1 LNHDA, CDR2 SQIVND (reference sequence). CDR3 length: 12 amino acids. The CDR3 DNA is TGTGCCAGTAACGTTAAAAACACTGAAGCTTTCTTT. Protein sequence: CASNVKNTEAFF.

The chain carries TRBV2 and TRBJ2-5; the D gene is possibly TRBD2 (6 bases). This CDR3 has 15 amino acids. CDR1 and CDR2 from the germline V gene are SNHLY and FYNNEI. Trimming removed 2 bases from V and 3 bases from J, with 13 bases in between. The chain's CDR3 is CASSEYGSWEETQYF. The CDR3 region has the DNA TGTGCCAGCAGTGAATACGGGAGCTGGGAAGAGACCCAGTACTTC.

The table lists this clonotype with a few counts. J is TRBJ2-3 and V is TRBV6-6; 11 bases match TRBD2. Germline CDR1 reads MNHNY; CDR2 reads SVGAGI (reference sequence). Trimming removed 6 bases from V and 1 base from J; junction bases left unmatched: 9. This CDR3 spans 17 amino acids. CDR3 DNA sequence: TGTGCCAGCAGCCTAACTAGCGGGAGTACTGGCACAGATACGCAGTATTTT. It codes for CASSLTSGSTGTDTQYF.

This clonotype was observed a handful of times. The chain recombines TRBV12-3 or TRBV12-4 with TRBJ2-7; TRBD2 aligns across 11 bases. Trimming removed 5 bases from V and 4 bases from J; junction bases left unmatched: 1. The CDR3 totals 13 residues. CDR3 DNA sequence: TGTGCCAGCAGTCGACTAGCGGGGTACGAGCAGTACTTC. The encoded protein is CASSRLAGYEQYF.

This clonotype turned up a few times. At one of its ends the junction is not consistent with the germline gene, which may arise from a read error. The CDR3 DNA is TGTGCCAGCAGTGAAAGTACAGTGAATCAGCCCCAGAATTTT. The encoded protein is CASSESTVNQPQNF. The chain links TRBV6-1 to TRBJ1-5; D is ambiguous. There are 14 residues in the CDR3. CDR1 is MNHNS and CDR2 is SASEGT in the germline V gene.

The chain couples TRBV7-8 to TRBJ1-5; D might be TRBD1 (6 bases). The CDR3 consists of 15 residues. CDR1 is SGHVS and CDR2 is FQNEAQ in the germline V gene. Trimming removed 5 bases at V and 2 bases at J, with 13 bases between. In DNA, the CDR3 is TGTGCCAGCAGCCCACAGGGCAAGGGCAATCAGCCCCAGCATTTT. Translating it yields CASSPQGKGNQPQHF. Full variable domain (outside the CDR3, taken from reference TRBV7-8 and TRBJ1-5): GAGVSQSPRYKVAKRGQDVALRCDPISGHVSLFWYQQALGQGPEFLTYFQNEAQLDKSGLPSDRFFAERPEGSVSTLKIQRTQQEDSAVYLCASSPQGKGNQPQHFGDGTRLSIL.

This clonotype was found many times. The chain links TRBV28 to TRBJ2-7; TRBD2 matches at 10 bases. V was clipped by 5 bases and J by 2 bases; unmatched bases: 0. This CDR3 contains 13 residues. CDR1 is MDHEN and CDR2 is SYDVKM in the germline V gene. CDR3 protein: CASSTSGTYEQYF. CDR3 nucleotide sequence: TGTGCCAGCAGTACTAGCGGGACCTACGAGCAGTACTTC.

The chain couples TRBV7-2 to TRBJ2-7, with 7 bases lining up with TRBD1. Per germline, CDR1 SGHTA and CDR2 FQGNSA. V lost 1 base and J lost 2; bases outside the gene matches: 5. This CDR3 has 15 residues. The CDR3 bases are TGTGCCAGCAGCTTAGACAGGGGTGCACCCTACGAGCAGTACTTC. This encodes CASSLDRGAPYEQYF.

This clonotype was counted many times. This chain uses TRBV7-2 with TRBJ2-7, with 13 bases lining up with TRBD2. The germline CDR1 and CDR2 sequences are SGHTA and FQGNSA. V trimming: 4 bases; J trimming: 4 bases; junction bases outside the gene matches: 7. CDR3 length equals 16 residues. Here the CDR3 reads CASSSGLAGALYEQYV. For the CDR3, the DNA is TGTGCCAGCAGCTCCGGACTAGCGGGGGCCCTTTACGAGCAGTACGTC.

This clonotype was seen ten or more times. The chain carries TRBV18 and TRBJ2-5, with D possibly TRBD2 on 6 matching bases. V was pared by 4 bases and J by 5 bases, with 20 bases between. The germline V gene encodes CDR1 KGHSH and CDR2 LQKENI. This CDR3 spans 16 amino acids. For the CDR3, the DNA is TGTGCCAGCTCACTCGAAGCGACTAGACTTACGGAGACCCAGTACTTC. Translating it yields CASSLEATRLTETQYF.

This sequence joins TRBV20-1 and TRBJ1-4, with 7 bases that match TRBD1. The germline V gene encodes CDR1 DFQATT and CDR2 SNEGSKA (reference sequence). Trimming at V came to 0 bases and at J to 2 bases, leaving 6 bases not matched to a gene. The CDR3 runs 16 residues. The CDR3 region has the DNA TGCAGTGCTAGAGACAGAACACAGGGGACTAATGAAAAACTGTTTTTT. This codes for CSARDRTQGTNEKLFF.

This clonotype was detected only a few times. The CDR3 sequence: CASSENTEQFF. The CDR3 DNA reads TGTGCCAGCAGTGAAAACACTGAGCAGTTCTTC. V usage is TRBV2 and J usage is TRBJ2-1; D uncertain. V was cut by 2 bases and J by 9 bases, with 5 bases left in between. This CDR3 spans 11 amino acids. CDR1 is SNHLY, CDR2 FYNNEI, per germline.

This clonotype has more than one count but fewer than ten. CDR3 protein: CASNVSYNEQFF. The CDR3, as DNA: TGTGCCAGTAATGTCTCCTACAATGAGCAGTTCTTC. The chain is built from TRBV14 and TRBJ2-1; D is unclear. From germline, CDR1 is SGHDN and CDR2 FVKESK. CDR3 length equals 12 residues. V lost 9 bases to trimming and J lost 0 bases, with 6 bases between them.

This clonotype was observed a few times. The chain uses TRBV20-1 and TRBJ2-2; 11 bases match TRBD2. CDR1 DFQATT and CDR2 SNEGSKA come from the germline V gene (reference sequence). The CDR3 runs 15 residues. Trimming cost V 5 bases and J 8 bases; bases outside gene matches: 10. This CDR3 is CSALSSGRAPGELFF. In nucleotides, the CDR3 is TGCAGTGCTCTGAGTAGCGGGAGGGCCCCGGGGGAGCTGTTTTTT.

This clonotype was detected ten times or more. The chain employs TRBV29-1 and TRBJ2-1, with 10 bases matching TRBD2. J lost 8 bases, V lost 6 bases, and 10 bases had no gene match. From germline, CDR1 is SQVTM and CDR2 ANQGSEA. CDR3 length: 14 amino acids. CDR3 loop: CSVGTSGMSYEQFF. CDR3 nucleotide sequence: TGCAGCGTCGGTACTAGCGGGATGTCCTATGAGCAGTTCTTC.

CDR3 nucleotide sequence: TGTGCCAGTAGGAAGGGACAGGGCTACCAAGAGACCCAGTACTTC. Encoded protein: CASRKGQGYQETQYF. The V gene is TRBV19, the J gene TRBJ2-5; 9 bases fit TRBD1. The trim removed 6 bases at V and 0 bases at J, leaving 5 bases unmatched. Germline CDR1 is LNHDA and CDR2 is SQIVND (reference sequence). The CDR3 sequence is 15 residues long.

The chain joins TRBV27 to TRBJ2-7; tentatively, D is TRBD2 (6 bases). CDR3 length equals 15 residues. Germline CDR1 and CDR2: MNHEY and SMNVEV (reference sequence). The V gene lost 6 bases and the J gene lost 1 base, with 16 bases spanning the gap. The CDR3 DNA reads as TGTGCCAGCAGAACCTCAGGAGGGCTTTCCTACGAGCAGTACTTC. Translated: CASRTSGGLSYEQYF.

A few counts support this clonotype. The J gene is TRBJ2-1, the V gene TRBV10-3; D is perhaps TRBD2 (5 bases). V lost 6 bases to trimming and J lost 5 bases, with 11 bases between them. The CDR3 has 13 residues. The germline CDR1 and CDR2 sequences are ENHRY and SYGVKD. This CDR3 reads CAIRWTGNNEQFF. For the CDR3, the DNA is TGTGCCATCAGATGGACTGGAAACAATGAGCAGTTCTTC.

At least ten counts were recorded for this clonotype. V is TRBV12-3 or TRBV12-4 and J is TRBJ1-3, with a possible D match to TRBD1 (5 bases). This CDR3 comprises 14 residues. Trimming left V 3 bases short and J 2 bases short, with 8 bases between. CDR3 residues: CASSFARAGNTIYF. The CDR3 DNA reads as TGTGCCAGCAGTTTTGCCAGGGCTGGAAACACCATATATTTT.